The 22 T cell receptor beta chains below all came from one sample that was sequenced in a study (dated by TCRdb to 2013 to 2016). Receptors were amplified or captured by 5' RACE. These reads were obtained on an Illumina MiSeq. The raw public reads went through TCRdb reprocessing: fastp at Q25, MiXCR clone calling, in-frame beta chains kept. CDR3 protein duplicates are merged, each entry listing the most common genes and DNA. The sample table lists about 32,000 distinct CDR3 sequences, less than 25% of them with a count of one. The ten most abundant clones make up 4.3% of the sample. The sample comprised memory CD4+ T cells sorted from blood. Explained via the paper, the cell subset or site label denotes: memory CD4+ T cells, CD4+CD45RO+CD25-. These receptor sequences come from a female donor with breast cancer.

By its share, this clonotype is medium-sized (0.01 to 0.1%). The V and J genes are TRBV5-5 and TRBJ1-1, with 7 bases fitting TRBD1. This CDR3 comprises 13 residues. Per the germline V gene, CDR1 is SGHKS and CDR2 is YYEKEE (reference sequence). V trimming: 3 bases; J trimming: 5 bases; junction bases outside the gene matches: 4. CDR3 coding DNA: TGTGCCAGCAGCTACAGGGGAGGGACTGAAGCTTTCTTT. It codes for CASSYRGGTEAFF.

This chain connects TRBV6-1 to TRBJ2-7, with 9 bases that match TRBD1. Germline V CDR1 and CDR2: MNHNS, SASEGT. V dropped 6 bases and J dropped 2; count of bases not matched to a gene: 2. The CDR3 is 13 residues long. CDR3 residues: CASSGTGPYEQYF. CDR3 bases: TGTGCCAGCAGCGGGACAGGGCCCTACGAGCAGTACTTC.

This clonotype has just a few counts. This chain links TRBV24-1 with TRBJ2-3; 10 bases line up with TRBD1. The CDR3 runs 17 residues. Germline-derived CDR1 and CDR2 are KGHDR and SFDVKD. J was trimmed by 0 bases and V by 4 bases; bases with no gene match: 6. CDR3 sequence: CATSDPRQGASTDTQYF. CDR3 DNA sequence: TGTGCCACCAGTGACCCTCGACAGGGGGCTAGCACAGATACGCAGTATTTT.

Remarks on this clonotype: The junction departs from germline at one end; a sequencing error may be responsible. The chain couples TRBV28 to TRBJ2-2; D uncertain. The CDR3 has 15 residues. Germline values: CDR1 MDHEN, CDR2 SYDVKM. Here the CDR3 reads CAGSFLGRSTGELFF. Written as DNA, the CDR3 is TGTGCCGGCAGTTTCCTCGGACGGAGCACCGGGGAGCTGTTTTTT.

The genes are TRBV7-6 and TRBJ2-2; D possibly corresponds to TRBD1 (5 bases). CDR1 is SGHVS, CDR2 FNYEAQ, per germline. This CDR3 comprises 15 residues. V was shortened by 1 base and J by 3 bases, with 9 bases between the two germline ends. CDR3 DNA: TGTGCCAGCAGCTTAGTAGGGGCAGACACCGGGGAGCTGTTTTTT. It yields the protein CASSLVGADTGELFF.

The CDR3 protein is CASRGQGREKLFF. The CDR3 DNA is TGTGCCAGCAGGGGACAGGGGAGGGAAAAACTGTTTTTT. This chain joins TRBV3-1 and TRBJ1-4, with TRBD1 identical over 10 bases. The V and J ends lost 6 bases and 8 bases, in that order; junction bases with no gene match: 3. The CDR3 is made up of 13 amino acids. CDR1 LGHDT and CDR2 YNNKEL come from the germline V gene (reference sequence). The full variable domain, in which reference TRBV3-1 and TRBJ1-4 provide the parts outside the CDR3, is DTAVSQTPKYLVTQMGNDKSIKCEQNLGHDTMYWYKQDSKKFLKIMFSYNNKELIINETVPNRFSPKSPDKAHLNLHINSLELGDSAVYFCASRGQGREKLFFGSGTQLSVL.

Relative to its sample, this clonotype is medium-sized (0.01 to 0.1%). The chain is built from TRBV5-1 and TRBJ2-1, with 12 bases fitting TRBD1. This CDR3 contains 14 residues. The junction had 2 bases not matched to a gene; V was cut back by 3 bases and J by 7 bases. CDR1 SGHRS and CDR2 YFSETQ come from the germline V gene. The CDR3 DNA reads as TGCGCCAGCAGCTCGGGACAGGGGGCAAATGAGCAGTTCTTC. Amino acid sequence: CASSSGQGANEQFF.

At least ten counts were recorded for this clonotype. The chain recombines TRBV6-2 or TRBV6-3 with TRBJ2-7, with 7 bases matching TRBD1. The CDR3 runs 16 residues. CDR1 and CDR2 (germline): MNHEY, SVGEGT. V shed 0 bases and J 2 bases; nucleotides not matched to a gene: 7. CDR3 protein: CASSYSGTDRAYEQYF. CDR3 nucleotide sequence: TGTGCCAGCAGTTACTCTGGGACAGATCGCGCCTACGAGCAGTACTTC.

This clonotype has a handful of counts. The genes are TRBV5-6 and TRBJ2-3; the match to TRBD2 covers 7 bases. In germline, CDR1 is SGHDT, CDR2 YYEEEE. The CDR3 spans 16 residues. J lost 2 bases, V lost 0 bases, and 6 bases had no gene match. The DNA of the CDR3 is TGTGCCAGCAGCTTGGCCGGCGGGAGTGTCACAGATACGCAGTATTTT. Translated, it gives CASSLAGGSVTDTQYF.

The chain uses TRBV4-1 and TRBJ2-2, with 10 bases matching TRBD2. Germline CDR1 MGHRA, CDR2 YSYEKL. V lost 4 bases to trimming and J lost 6 bases; unmatched junction nucleotides: 8. The CDR3 sequence is 16 residues long. CDR3 amino acids: CASSPWTSGVSGELFF. The CDR3 nucleotides read TGCGCCAGCAGCCCTTGGACTAGCGGAGTATCCGGGGAGCTGTTTTTT.

This clonotype was picked up many times. This chain connects TRBV20-1 to TRBJ2-5, with D unclear. Germline assignment: CDR1 DFQATT and CDR2 SNEGSKA (reference sequence). The ends were cut back, 0 bases at V and 1 base at J, with 9 bases in the middle. CDR3 size: 14 residues. This CDR3 reads CSARDGPTQETQYF. The DNA for the CDR3 is TGCAGTGCTAGAGATGGGCCTACCCAAGAGACCCAGTACTTC.

CDR3 sequence (DNA): TGCAGTGTTACAGGGTTTCTCTCCTACGAGCAGTACTTC. Translation: CSVTGFLSYEQYF. The rearrangement joins TRBV20-1 to TRBJ2-7; tentative D call: TRBD1 (6 bases). The CDR3 is 13 amino acids. The V gene lost 7 bases and the J gene lost 0 bases, with 13 bases spanning the gap. The germline V gene encodes CDR1 DFQATT and CDR2 SNEGSKA (reference sequence).

This clonotype occurred a few times. The chain combines TRBV7-9 with TRBJ2-7, with D possibly being TRBD2 (5 bases). The germline V gene has CDR1 SEHNR and CDR2 FQNEAQ (reference sequence). This CDR3 contains 15 residues. The V gene lost 1 base and the J gene lost 0 bases, with 10 bases spanning the gap. DNA of the CDR3: TGTGCCAGCAGCTTAGGGGTCGGGAACTCCTACGAGCAGTACTTC. This encodes CASSLGVGNSYEQYF.

This clonotype was picked up many times. The chain is built from TRBV5-1 and TRBJ2-3; 11 nucleotides align to TRBD2. V was clipped by 4 bases and J by 7 bases; unmatched bases: 14. Germline V gene sequence: CDR1 SGHRS, CDR2 YFSETQ. This CDR3 is built from 17 residues. The CDR3 DNA follows: TGCGCCAGCAGCGACTATACTAGCGGGGGCGAGGGGTATACGCAGTATTTT. It specifies CASSDYTSGGEGYTQYF.

The chain employs TRBV7-6 and TRBJ2-3; D assignment may be TRBD1 or TRBD2 (5 bases each). Germline loops: CDR1 SGHVS, CDR2 FNYEAQ. V lost 3 bases and J lost 0, with 13 bases in between. The CDR3 consists of 16 residues. The CDR3 spells CASSFIGGSSTDTQYF. The CDR3 DNA is TGTGCCAGCAGCTTCATTGGGGGATCTAGCACAGATACGCAGTATTTT.

By share, this clonotype counts as medium-sized (0.01 to 0.1%). V and J are TRBV12-3 or TRBV12-4 and TRBJ2-7, with a possible D match to TRBD2 (5 bases). Trimming removed 6 bases from V and 1 base from J, with 10 bases in between. The CDR3 spans 13 residues. CDR3 DNA sequence: TGTGCCAGCAGCCCCCGGGGTTCCTACGAGCAGTACTTC. Protein: CASSPRGSYEQYF.

This sequence joins TRBV4-1 and TRBJ1-5; no definite D call. This CDR3 has 15 residues. Trimming shortened V by 0 bases and J by 5 bases, and 11 bases separated the two germline ends. CDR1 MGHRA and CDR2 YSYEKL come from the germline V gene. The CDR3 region is CASSQDGSLHQPQHF. CDR3 DNA: TGCGCCAGCAGCCAAGATGGTAGCTTACATCAGCCCCAGCATTTT.

The gene calls are TRBV7-8 and TRBJ1-5; D not resolved. The CDR3 runs 13 residues. Germline CDR1 and CDR2: SGHVS and FQNEAQ. Trimming cost V 2 bases and J 7 bases, with 9 bases left between them. The CDR3 DNA reads TGTGCCAGCAGCTTATTGGGGAGGCAGCCCCAGCATTTT. Amino acid sequence: CASSLLGRQPQHF.

This chain uses TRBV6-1 with TRBJ2-1, with 12 bases identical to TRBD2. The V gene end was trimmed by 3 bases and the J gene end by 3 bases; junction bases not matched to a gene: 6. The CDR3 consists of 17 residues. Germline V lookup: CDR1 MNHNS, CDR2 SASEGT. The CDR3 reads CASSDPGLAGNYNEQFF. In nucleotides, the CDR3 is TGTGCCAGCAGTGACCCCGGACTAGCGGGGAACTACAATGAGCAGTTCTTC.

The count of this clonotype is one. This sequence joins TRBV20-1 and TRBJ1-5; maybe TRBD1 (5 bases). The germline V and J ends were trimmed by 1 base and 0 bases, with 16 bases remaining between them. The CDR3 extends over 17 amino acids. Germline V lookup: CDR1 DFQATT, CDR2 SNEGSKA (reference sequence). This CDR3 reads CSARAVREGYSNQPQHF. The CDR3 nucleotides are TGCAGTGCTAGAGCGGTCAGGGAGGGGTATAGCAATCAGCCCCAGCATTTT.

This clonotype came up a few times. V and J are TRBV7-3 and TRBJ2-7; 7 bases are shared with TRBD2. This CDR3 region has 15 residues. Per the germline V gene, CDR1 is SGHTA and CDR2 is FQGTGA. Losses at the gene ends were 8 bases for V and 0 bases for J; bases not matched to a gene: 10. The CDR3 DNA is TGTGCCAGCGCCCTCGGGCGGGGGTCCTCCTACGAGCAGTACTTC. As protein: CASALGRGSSYEQYF.

This clonotype has at least ten counts. This CDR3 reads CASSPSSMNTEAFF. The CDR3 nucleotides read TGTGCCAGCAGTCCGTCAAGCATGAACACTGAAGCTTTCTTT. V usage is TRBV28 and J usage is TRBJ1-1; D not certain. Trimming removed 5 bases from V and 0 bases from J, with 10 bases in between. CDR3 length equals 14 residues. Looked up from germline, CDR1 is MDHEN and CDR2 is SYDVKM.